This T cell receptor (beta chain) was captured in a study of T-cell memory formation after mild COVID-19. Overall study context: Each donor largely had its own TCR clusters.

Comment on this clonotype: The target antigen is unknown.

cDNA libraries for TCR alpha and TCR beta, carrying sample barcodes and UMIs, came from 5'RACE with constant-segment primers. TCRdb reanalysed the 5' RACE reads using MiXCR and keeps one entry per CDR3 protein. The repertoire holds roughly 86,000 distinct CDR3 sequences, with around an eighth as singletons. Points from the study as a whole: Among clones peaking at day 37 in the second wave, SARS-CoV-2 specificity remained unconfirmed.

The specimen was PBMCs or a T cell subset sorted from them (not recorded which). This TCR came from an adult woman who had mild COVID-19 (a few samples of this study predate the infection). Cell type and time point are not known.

Written as DNA, the CDR3 is TGCGCCAGCAGCTTGGGGTTAGGGCTTGAGGCCTACGAGCAGTACTTC. Translation: CASSLGLGLEAYEQYF. This chain connects TRBV5-1 to TRBJ2-7; D remains ambiguous. Trimming removed 0 bases at V and 2 bases at J, with 15 bases between. Germline V gives CDR1 SGHRS, CDR2 YFSETQ. The CDR3 is 16 residues long.